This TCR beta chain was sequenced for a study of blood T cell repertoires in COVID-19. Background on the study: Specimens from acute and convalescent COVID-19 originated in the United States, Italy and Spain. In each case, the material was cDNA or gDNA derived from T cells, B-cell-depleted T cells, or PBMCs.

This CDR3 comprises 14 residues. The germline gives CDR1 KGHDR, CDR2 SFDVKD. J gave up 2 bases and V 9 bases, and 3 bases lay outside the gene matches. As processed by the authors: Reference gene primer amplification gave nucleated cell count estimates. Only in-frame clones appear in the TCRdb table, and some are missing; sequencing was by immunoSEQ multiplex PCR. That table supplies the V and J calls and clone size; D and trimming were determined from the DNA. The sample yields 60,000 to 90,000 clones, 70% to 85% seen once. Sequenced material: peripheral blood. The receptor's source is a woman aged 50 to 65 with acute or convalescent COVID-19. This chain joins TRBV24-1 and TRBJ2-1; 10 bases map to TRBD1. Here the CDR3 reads CATSGTGAYNEQFF. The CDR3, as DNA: TGTGCCACCTCCGGGACAGGGGCCTACAATGAGCAGTTCTTC.